The source of this T cell receptor (beta chain) is a study of blood T cells in healthy people across ages. At the level of the study: Per two T cells, about one barcoded beta molecule was captured through template switching. General study results and limits: As age increased, TCR beta diversity per million T cells fell in a roughly linear fashion.

Germline values: CDR1 MNHEY, CDR2 SMNVEV (reference sequence). V trimming: 7 bases; J trimming: 2 bases; junction bases outside the gene matches: 11. The CDR3 covers 16 residues. The donors, healthy Caucasians from Russia, were aged roughly 6 to 90. Extraction yielded at least 5 micrograms of total RNA per sample. A sample-barcoded 5' primer and a J-beta primer mix were used in a second PCR of about 7 to 12 cycles. From the 5' RACE reads, TCRdb called clonotypes with MiXCR, one entry per CDR3 protein. Among roughly 1.7 million distinct CDR3 sequences, roughly a third were seen once, and the ten largest hold approximately 10%. As to this clonotype: Its antigen is undetermined.

This rearrangement joins TRBV27 to TRBJ1-2; TRBD1 matches at 9 bases. The sequencing input was blood. This TCR came from a woman aged 25 to 45 in good health. The CDR3 is CASTPSGTGRNYGYTF. The CDR3 DNA is TGTGCCAGCACCCCTTCCGGGACAGGGAGGAACTATGGCTACACCTTC.